The sequence of this T cell receptor beta chain was determined in a study of T-cell memory formation after mild COVID-19. General study results and limits: Whereas later expanders leaned CD4+, clones contracting day 15 to 85 showed a balanced CD4/CD8 makeup. The second-wave clones peaking on day 37 were not confirmed as SARS-CoV-2-specific.

As regards this clonotype: Antigen: not known.

TCRdb fed the 5' RACE reads into MiXCR, producing one record per CDR3 protein. This sample has 350,000 or so distinct CDR3 sequences; 20% to 25% occur once, and the top ten carry about 21%. Germline assignment: CDR1 MNHEY and CDR2 SMNVEV (reference sequence). J lost 7 bases, V lost 7 bases, and 10 bases had no gene match. CDR3 length equals 14 residues. Sequencing was done on a sample of PBMCs or a T cell subset sorted from them (not recorded which). The chain combines TRBV27 with TRBJ2-5; 9 bases are a match to TRBD1. The receptor's source is a man aged 18 to 29 who had mild COVID-19 (a few samples of this study predate the infection). Cell type and time point are not known. The CDR3 bases are TGTGCCAGCATTCCACAGGGGGCGGGCGGGACCCAGTACTTC. This gives the protein CASIPQGAGGTQYF.